Listed below are T cell receptor beta chains from one sample, sequenced in a study of T cell responses to AZD1222 COVID-19 vaccine. Repertoires were generated with immunoSEQ multiplex PCR, while TCRdb's copy carries only in-frame clones and drops some. The repertoire holds around 120,000 clones, with 70% to 90% as singletons. The sequencing here drew on peripheral blood, taken on day 0 of AZD1222 vaccination. The receptors here all came from an adult in good health. Each CDR3 is given with its conserved first and last residue. A D gene is named only where the DNA matches it firmly. Rows give clone size only sometimes, using once, few, many, or a class for an expanded clone.

D gene: TRBD2
V gene: TRBV19
clone size: -
J gene: TRBJ2-3
CDR3 protein: CASSIGLAGGSTDTQYF
CDR3 DNA: TGTGCCAGTAGTATAGGGCTAGCGGGGGGTAGCACAGATACGCAGTATTTT

D gene: -
V gene: TRBV6-2/TRBV6-3
clone size: few
J gene: TRBJ1-2
CDR3 protein: CASSYSTPGTTPYF
CDR3 DNA: TGTGCCAGCAGTTACTCGACACCCGGGACAACTCCCTATTTC

D gene: -
V gene: TRBV5-1
clone size: -
J gene: TRBJ1-1
CDR3 protein: CASSLDRRITEAFF
CDR3 DNA: TGCGCCAGCAGCTTGGACAGGAGAATCACTGAAGCTTTCTTT

D gene: TRBD2
V gene: TRBV6-2/TRBV6-3
clone size: -
J gene: TRBJ2-2
CDR3 protein: CASSYSWLAAVPGELFF
CDR3 DNA: TGTGCCAGCAGTTATAGTTGGCTAGCGGCAGTCCCCGGGGAGCTGTTTTTT

D gene: TRBD1
V gene: TRBV5-1
clone size: -
J gene: TRBJ2-7
CDR3 protein: CASSLGTGVSYEQYF
CDR3 DNA: TGCGCCAGCAGCTTGGGGACAGGGGTATCCTACGAGCAGTACTTC

D gene: -
V gene: TRBV5-6
clone size: -
J gene: TRBJ1-5
CDR3 protein: CASSLGGANQPQHF
CDR3 DNA: TGTGCCAGCAGCTTGGGAGGGGCAAATCAGCCCCAGCATTTT

D gene: TRBD2
V gene: TRBV6-4
clone size: few
J gene: TRBJ2-1
CDR3 protein: CASSDPPGASGSSNEQFF
CDR3 DNA: TGTGCCAGCAGTGACCCTCCCGGGGCTAGCGGGAGTAGCAATGAGCAGTTCTTC

D gene: TRBD1
V gene: TRBV5-1
clone size: -
J gene: TRBJ1-6
CDR3 protein: CASSHQGAGDSPLHF
CDR3 DNA: TGCGCCAGCAGCCATCAGGGGGCCGGCGATTCACCCCTCCACTTT

D gene: -
V gene: TRBV19
clone size: few
J gene: TRBJ1-2
CDR3 protein: CASSTGGGGYTF
CDR3 DNA: TGTGCCAGTAGTACAGGAGGAGGAGGCTACACCTTC

D gene: TRBD1
V gene: TRBV20-1
clone size: -
J gene: TRBJ1-1
CDR3 protein: CSASQGAIEAFF
CDR3 DNA: TGCAGTGCTAGTCAGGGGGCAATTGAAGCTTTCTTT

D gene: -
V gene: TRBV18
clone size: -
J gene: TRBJ1-3
CDR3 protein: CAAGGNYNSGNTIYF
CDR3 DNA: TGTGCCGCCGGTGGGAACTACAACTCTGGAAACACCATATATTTT

D gene: TRBD1
V gene: TRBV28
clone size: -
J gene: TRBJ1-1
CDR3 protein: CASSLWGQGTNTEAFF
CDR3 DNA: TGTGCCAGCAGTTTATGGGGACAGGGGACAAACACTGAAGCTTTCTTT

D gene: TRBD2
V gene: TRBV18
clone size: -
J gene: TRBJ2-7
CDR3 protein: CASSQPGLAGVREQYF
CDR3 DNA: TGTGCCAGCTCACAGCCGGGACTAGCGGGAGTTAGGGAGCAGTACTTC

D gene: -
V gene: TRBV24-1
clone size: -
J gene: TRBJ2-5
CDR3 protein: CATGSGETQYF
CDR3 DNA: TGTGCCACCGGATCGGGGGAGACCCAGTACTTC

D gene: -
V gene: TRBV11-3
clone size: -
J gene: TRBJ1-1
CDR3 protein: CASSSGQNTEAFF
CDR3 DNA: TGTGCCAGCAGCTCCGGACAGAACACTGAAGCTTTCTTT

D gene: -
V gene: TRBV7-8
clone size: -
J gene: TRBJ1-6
CDR3 protein: CASSLDVGSPLHF
CDR3 DNA: TGTGCCAGCAGCTTAGACGTCGGGTCACCCCTCCACTTT

D gene: TRBD1
V gene: TRBV10-2
clone size: once
J gene: TRBJ2-3
CDR3 protein: CASRVTGLSTDTQYF
CDR3 DNA: TGCGCCAGCAGAGTGACAGGGTTGAGCACAGATACGCAGTATTTT

D gene: -
V gene: TRBV2
clone size: -
J gene: TRBJ1-4
CDR3 protein: CASYRLSGVEKLFF
CDR3 DNA: TGTGCCAGCTATCGGCTTTCGGGGGTTGAAAAACTGTTTTTT

D gene: -
V gene: TRBV3-1/TRBV3-2
clone size: -
J gene: TRBJ2-7
CDR3 protein: CASSQDWGGLRDEQYF
CDR3 DNA: TGTGCCAGCAGCCAAGATTGGGGGGGGCTCAGGGACGAGCAGTACTTC

D gene: -
V gene: TRBV11-2
clone size: -
J gene: TRBJ2-5
CDR3 protein: CASSLAGGRETQYF
CDR3 DNA: TGTGCCAGCAGCTTAGCTGGGGGCAGGGAGACCCAGTACTTC

D gene: TRBD1
V gene: TRBV18
clone size: -
J gene: TRBJ2-1
CDR3 protein: CASSPDRGRFYEQFF
CDR3 DNA: TGTGCCAGCTCACCAGACAGGGGGCGCTTCTATGAGCAGTTCTTC

D gene: -
V gene: TRBV10-2
clone size: -
J gene: TRBJ1-4
CDR3 protein: CASSELSGFIEKLFF
CDR3 DNA: TGCGCCAGCAGTGAGTTGTCAGGGTTCATTGAAAAACTGTTTTTT

D gene: -
V gene: TRBV18
clone size: -
J gene: TRBJ2-2
CDR3 protein: CASSPIENAGELFF
CDR3 DNA: TGTGCCAGCTCACCAATTGAGAACGCCGGGGAGCTGTTTTTT

D gene: TRBD1
V gene: TRBV29-1
clone size: -
J gene: TRBJ1-2
CDR3 protein: CSVEVVYRGPDGYTF
CDR3 DNA: TGCAGCGTTGAGGTAGTTTACAGGGGGCCCGATGGCTACACCTTC

D gene: -
V gene: TRBV7-9
clone size: -
J gene: TRBJ1-3
CDR3 protein: CASSHSSGGNTIYF
CDR3 DNA: TGTGCCAGCAGTCATTCTTCCGGTGGAAACACCATATATTTT

D gene: -
V gene: TRBV18
clone size: -
J gene: TRBJ1-1
CDR3 protein: CASSQTGNTEAFF
CDR3 DNA: TGTGCCAGCTCTCAAACAGGGAACACTGAAGCTTTCTTT

D gene: -
V gene: TRBV20-1
clone size: -
J gene: TRBJ1-1
CDR3 protein: CRGGVRTEAFF
CDR3 DNA: TGCAGGGGGGGTGTTCGGACTGAAGCTTTCTTT

D gene: -
V gene: TRBV9
clone size: -
J gene: TRBJ1-1
CDR3 protein: CASAGWNTEAFF
CDR3 DNA: TGTGCCAGCGCGGGGTGGAACACTGAAGCTTTCTTT

D gene: -
V gene: TRBV5-1
clone size: once
J gene: TRBJ1-4
CDR3 protein: CASNRVLNRAPNEKLFF
CDR3 DNA: TGCGCCAGCAACAGAGTACTAAACCGGGCCCCTAATGAAAAACTGTTTTTT

D gene: -
V gene: TRBV6-5
clone size: -
J gene: TRBJ2-7
CDR3 protein: CASSYLSPPLGEQYF
CDR3 DNA: TGTGCCAGCAGTTATCTTAGTCCACCACTCGGCGAGCAGTACTTC

D gene: -
V gene: TRBV10-3
clone size: -
J gene: TRBJ1-5
CDR3 protein: CAISYQGGNQPQHF
CDR3 DNA: TGTGCCATCAGCTACCAAGGGGGCAATCAGCCCCAGCATTTT

D gene: TRBD1
V gene: TRBV19
clone size: -
J gene: TRBJ1-1
CDR3 protein: CASLRTGEVTEAFF
CDR3 DNA: TGTGCCAGCCTTAGGACAGGAGAGGTCACTGAAGCTTTCTTT

D gene: TRBD1
V gene: TRBV7-2
clone size: -
J gene: TRBJ1-2
CDR3 protein: CASSLVGDSAYGYTF
CDR3 DNA: TGTGCCAGCAGCTTAGTTGGGGACAGCGCTTATGGCTACACCTTC

D gene: -
V gene: TRBV3-1/TRBV3-2
clone size: -
J gene: TRBJ1-2
CDR3 protein: CASSHTGHGYTF
CDR3 DNA: TGTGCCAGCAGCCACACAGGGCATGGCTACACCTTC

D gene: TRBD1
V gene: TRBV5-6
clone size: -
J gene: TRBJ1-4
CDR3 protein: CASSWGQSGEKLFF
CDR3 DNA: TGTGCCAGCAGCTGGGGACAGTCAGGGGAAAAACTGTTTTTT

D gene: -
V gene: TRBV6-5
clone size: -
J gene: TRBJ1-2
CDR3 protein: CASSYYGGNGYTF
CDR3 DNA: TGTGCCAGCAGTTACTATGGGGGTAATGGCTACACCTTC

D gene: -
V gene: TRBV5-1
clone size: few
J gene: TRBJ2-1
CDR3 protein: CASRPGTDYNEQFF
CDR3 DNA: TGCGCCAGCAGACCAGGGACGGACTACAATGAGCAGTTCTTC

D gene: -
V gene: TRBV6-6
clone size: few
J gene: TRBJ2-1
CDR3 protein: CASSYLEWNEQFF
CDR3 DNA: TGTGCCAGCAGTTACTTGGAGTGGAATGAGCAGTTCTTC

D gene: TRBD1
V gene: TRBV5-1
clone size: -
J gene: TRBJ1-2
CDR3 protein: CASSPRDRGSEGYTF
CDR3 DNA: TGCGCCAGCAGCCCGCGGGACAGGGGAAGTGAAGGCTACACCTTC

D gene: TRBD1
V gene: TRBV7-9
clone size: -
J gene: TRBJ1-1
CDR3 protein: CASSTRQGLTEAFF
CDR3 DNA: TGTGCCAGCAGTACTCGACAGGGGTTGACTGAAGCTTTCTTT

D gene: -
V gene: TRBV6-6
clone size: once
J gene: TRBJ1-2
CDR3 protein: CASNLDGGQYGYTF
CDR3 DNA: TGTGCCAGCAATCTCGATGGGGGGCAGTATGGCTACACCTTC